The present T cell receptor beta chain was sequenced within a study of regulatory T cells in long-lasting Graves disease. Study-wide findings and caveats: The study found TRBV28, TRBJ1-2 and TRBJ2-5 favored in persistent disease. Accuracy was perhaps lowered by the small sample size.

With regard to this clonotype: Its antigen is undetermined.

Assembly of TCR beta libraries relied on iRepertoire HTBI primers together with Arm-PCR of CDR3 regions. TCRdb re-called the multiplex PCR reads with MiXCR, one entry per CDR3 protein. The sample lists 350,000 to 450,000 distinct CDR3 sequences, roughly 21% occurring once. Time point denoted: persistent/refractory GD, antithyroid drugs over 5 years with positive TRAb. The TCR library was made from RNA extracted from PBMCs. Graves' disease diagnosis used American Thyroid Association guidelines. An endocrinology department in Xi'an, China, recruited the patients. The CDR3 runs to 15 residues. Germline CDR1 reads SGHAT; CDR2 reads FQNNGV. V shed 5 bases, J shed 5 bases, and the junction held 6 bases outside the gene matches.

The source material was peripheral blood mononuclear cells (PBMCs), sampled when the disease was refractory, from a patient treated with antithyroid drugs. The rearrangement links TRBV11-2 to TRBJ2-1; 10 bases align to TRBD2. The sequence came from a female donor with Graves disease. The CDR3 DNA reads as TGTGCCAGCAGCAAAACTAGCGGGGTGAACAATGAGCAGTTCTTC. It encodes CASSKTSGVNNEQFF.